The entry that follows covers one TCR beta chain sequence. The sample belongs to a study of blood T cell repertoires in COVID-19. Turning to the study itself: PBMCs, B-cell-depleted T cells, or T cells provided the cDNA or gDNA that made up the material.

This CDR3 contains 11 residues. Per the germline V gene, CDR1 is DFQATT and CDR2 is SNEGSKA (reference sequence). The V gene lost 3 bases and the J gene lost 5 bases, with 5 bases spanning the gap. Participants had their cohort set by participant-reported clinical history. Original data processing: Estimated nucleated cell counts came from reference gene primer amplification. Libraries were prepared by immunoSEQ multiplex PCR; TCRdb keeps only in-frame clonotypes and omits some of them. That table is the source of V, J and clone size, and D and trimming were worked out from the DNA. Of about 180,000 clones listed, 88% are singletons.

Input material: PBMCs or T cells enriched from blood (not recorded which). V and J are TRBV20-1 and TRBJ2-1, with unresolved D. This TCR was sampled from a woman between 18 and 29 years old who had recovered from COVID-19. As DNA, the CDR3 is TGCAGTGCTAGCCCTCACAATGAGCAGTTCTTC. Its translation is CSASPHNEQFF.